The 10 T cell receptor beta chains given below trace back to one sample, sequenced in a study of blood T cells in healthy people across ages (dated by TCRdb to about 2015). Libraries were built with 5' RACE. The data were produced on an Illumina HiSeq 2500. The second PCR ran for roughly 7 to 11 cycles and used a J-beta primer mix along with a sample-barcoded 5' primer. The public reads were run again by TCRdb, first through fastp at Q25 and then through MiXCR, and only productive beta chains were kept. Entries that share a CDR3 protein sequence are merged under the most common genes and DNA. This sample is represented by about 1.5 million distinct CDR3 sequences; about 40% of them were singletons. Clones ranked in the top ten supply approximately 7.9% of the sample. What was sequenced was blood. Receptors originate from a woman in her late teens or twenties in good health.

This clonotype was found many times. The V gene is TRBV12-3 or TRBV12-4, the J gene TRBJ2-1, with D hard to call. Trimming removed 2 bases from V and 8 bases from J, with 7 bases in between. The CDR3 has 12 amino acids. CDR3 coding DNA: TGTGCCAGCAGTTTACTACGGGATGAGCAGTTCTTC. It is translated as CASSLLRDEQFF.

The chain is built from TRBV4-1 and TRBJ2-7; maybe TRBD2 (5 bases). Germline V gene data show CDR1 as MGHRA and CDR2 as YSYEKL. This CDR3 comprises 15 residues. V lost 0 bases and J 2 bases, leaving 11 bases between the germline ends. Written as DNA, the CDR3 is TGCGCCAGCAGCCAAGAGGTAGCACTAGCCTACGAGCAGTACTTC. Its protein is CASSQEVALAYEQYF.

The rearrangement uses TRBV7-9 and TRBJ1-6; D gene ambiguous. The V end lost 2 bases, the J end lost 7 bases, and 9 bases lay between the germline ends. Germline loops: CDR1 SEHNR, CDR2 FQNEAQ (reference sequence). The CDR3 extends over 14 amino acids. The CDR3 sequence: CASSLQGQNSPLHF. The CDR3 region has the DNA TGTGCCAGCAGCTTACAAGGTCAGAATTCACCCCTCCACTTT. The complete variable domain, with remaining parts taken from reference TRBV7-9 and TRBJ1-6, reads DTGVSQNPRHKITKRGQNVTFRCDPISEHNRLYWYRQTLGQGPEFLTYFQNEAQLEKSRLLSDRFSAERPKGSFSTLEIQRTEQGDSAMYLCASSLQGQNSPLHFGNGTRLTVT.

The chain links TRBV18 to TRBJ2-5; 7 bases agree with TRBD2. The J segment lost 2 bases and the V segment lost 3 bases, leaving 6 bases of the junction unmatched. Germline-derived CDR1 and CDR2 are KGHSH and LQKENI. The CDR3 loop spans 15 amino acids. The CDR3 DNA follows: TGTGCCAGCTCACCGGGCGGGAGTCAACAAGAGACCCAGTACTTC. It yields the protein CASSPGGSQQETQYF.

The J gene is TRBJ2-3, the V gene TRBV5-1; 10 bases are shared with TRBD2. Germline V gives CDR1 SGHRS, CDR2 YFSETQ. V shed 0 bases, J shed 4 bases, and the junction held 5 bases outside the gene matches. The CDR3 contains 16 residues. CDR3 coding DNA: TGCGCCAGCAGCTTGGCTGCTAGCGGGGGTCCAGATACGCAGTATTTT. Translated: CASSLAASGGPDTQYF.

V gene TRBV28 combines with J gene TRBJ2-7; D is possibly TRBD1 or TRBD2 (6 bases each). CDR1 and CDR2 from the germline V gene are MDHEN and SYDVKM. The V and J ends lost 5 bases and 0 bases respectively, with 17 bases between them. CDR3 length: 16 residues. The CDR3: CASSGRGGTYSYEQYF. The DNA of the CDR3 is TGTGCCAGCAGTGGAAGAGGGGGGACATACTCCTACGAGCAGTACTTC.

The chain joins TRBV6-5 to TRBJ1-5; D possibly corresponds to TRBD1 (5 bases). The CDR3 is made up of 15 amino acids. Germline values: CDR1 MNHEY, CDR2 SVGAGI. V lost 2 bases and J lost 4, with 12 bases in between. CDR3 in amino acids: CASSYGTAKNQPQHF. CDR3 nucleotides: TGTGCCAGCAGTTACGGGACGGCTAAGAATCAGCCCCAGCATTTT.

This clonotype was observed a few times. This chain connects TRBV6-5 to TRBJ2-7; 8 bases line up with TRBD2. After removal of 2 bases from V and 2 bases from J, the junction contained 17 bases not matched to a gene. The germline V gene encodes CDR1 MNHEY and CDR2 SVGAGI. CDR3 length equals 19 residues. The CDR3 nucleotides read TGTGCCAGCAGTTACCCGTCGAACGAAGCGGGAGTTAATCCCTACGAGCAGTACTTC. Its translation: CASSYPSNEAGVNPYEQYF.

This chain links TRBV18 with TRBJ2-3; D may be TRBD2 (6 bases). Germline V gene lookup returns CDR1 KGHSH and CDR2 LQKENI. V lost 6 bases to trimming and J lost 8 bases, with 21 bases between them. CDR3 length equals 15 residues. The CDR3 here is CASSPVMVGGATQYF. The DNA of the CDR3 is TGTGCCAGCTCCCCAGTGATGGTGGGGGGTGCTACGCAGTATTTT.

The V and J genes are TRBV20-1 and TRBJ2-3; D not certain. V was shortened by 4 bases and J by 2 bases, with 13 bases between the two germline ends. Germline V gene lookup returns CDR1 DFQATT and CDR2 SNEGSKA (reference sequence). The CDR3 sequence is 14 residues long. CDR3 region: CSANGPANTDTQYF. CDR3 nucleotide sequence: TGCAGTGCTAATGGACCAGCGAACACAGATACGCAGTATTTT.